This TCR beta chain was identified in a study of blood T cell repertoires in COVID-19. Study-level information: Sample material is recorded as cDNA or gDNA derived from T cells, B-cell-depleted T cells, or PBMCs.

CDR3 size: 16 residues. The V segment lost 5 bases and the J segment 1 base; nucleotides outside the gene matches: 8. The germline gives CDR1 PRHDT, CDR2 FYEKMQ (reference sequence). This table comes from immunoSEQ multiplex PCR, and its TCRdb copy is limited to in-frame clones, with some not included. Among about 170,000 clones listed, 65% to 85% were seen once. Specimen: PBMCs or T cells enriched from blood (not recorded which). The clonotype originates from a woman aged 45 to 65 in a cohort exposed to, infected with or recovered from COVID-19 (not recorded which). This rearrangement joins TRBV13 to TRBJ2-5; 9 nucleotides match TRBD1. The CDR3 region has the DNA TGTGCCAGCAGCACTAAGGGACAGGGAAGCCAAGAGACCCAGTACTTC. The encoded protein is CASSTKGQGSQETQYF.